The rows below give T cell receptor beta chains drawn from one sample of a study of cytotoxic CD8 clonotypes in ibrutinib-treated CLL. Data came from immunoSEQ multiplex PCR; TCRdb stores just in-frame clones and leaves some out. The table includes a few hundred thousand clones, about 80% detected once. This material consisted of PBMCs, taken before ibrutinib treatment. These receptors came from a human donor with chronic lymphocytic leukemia. CDR3s include the opening cysteine and the closing phenylalanine or tryptophan. D genes are given only for firm matches. Clone sizes are given selectively: once, few, many, or a class where the clone is expanded.

-	TRBV11-2	TRBJ2-5	11	-	TGTGCCAGCAGCTTTAGAGAGACCCAGTACTTC	CASSFRETQYF
-	TRBV19	TRBJ2-7	13	-	TGTGCCAGTAGTATTCGCAGGGAGTACGAGCAGTACTTC	CASSIRREYEQYF
-	TRBV19	TRBJ1-2	10	-	TGTGCCAGCTGGACAGATGGCTACACCTTC	CASWTDGYTF
TRBD2	TRBV4-2	TRBJ2-3	16	once	TGTGCCAGCAGCCATGTTCTAGCGGGAGCGGAAGATACGCAGTATTTT	CASSHVLAGAEDTQYF
-	TRBV5-1	TRBJ2-7	16	-	TGCGCCAGCAGTAAACCGCTGGCGGGGGCGAATTACGAGCAGTACTTC	CASSKPLAGANYEQYF
-	TRBV30	TRBJ1-3	12	-	TGTGCCTGGACGCAGTCTGGAAACACCATATATTTT	CAWTQSGNTIYF
TRBD2	TRBV5-1	TRBJ2-5	15	-	TGCGCCAGCAGCTGGACTAGCGGTTACCAAGAGACCCAGTACTTC	CASSWTSGYQETQYF
-	TRBV4-3	TRBJ1-2	14	-	TGCGCCAGCAGCCTCAGCAGGGAAGACTATGGCTACACCTTC	CASSLSREDYGYTF
-	TRBV28	TRBJ1-5	14	-	TGTGCCAGCAGGAGGCAGGGAGCAGGTCAGCCCCAGCATTTT	CASRRQGAGQPQHF
-	TRBV30	TRBJ1-5	13	few	TGTGCCTGGAGTTTTGGGACCAATCAGCCCCAGCATTTT	CAWSFGTNQPQHF
-	TRBV15	TRBJ1-5	15	-	TGTGCCACCAGCAGAGATTACAGGGCCAATCAGCCCCAGCATTTT	CATSRDYRANQPQHF
-	TRBV6-1	TRBJ1-4	13	-	TGTGCCATCAGCAAGGGGAAGGACGAAAAACTGTTTTTT	CAISKGKDEKLFF
TRBD2	TRBV4-2	TRBJ2-3	15	-	TGTGCCAGCAGCCAAAGACTAGCGGGCACAGATACGCAGTATTTT	CASSQRLAGTDTQYF
-	TRBV7-9	TRBJ1-1	13	-	TGTGCCAGCAGCTTAGGAGCTAGGGGAGAGGCTTTCTTT	CASSLGARGEAFF
-	TRBV11-1	TRBJ2-7	14	once	TGTGCCAGCAGCTTATTACTGAACTCCTACGAGCAGTACTTC	CASSLLLNSYEQYF
-	TRBV4-3	TRBJ1-1	17	-	TGCGCCAGCAGCCAAGATTTGAAAATGGATCTGAACACTGAAGCTTTCTTT	CASSQDLKMDLNTEAFF
-	TRBV7-6	TRBJ2-1	16	-	TGTGCCAGCAGCTTACAGGCAGGGACGTCCTACAATGAGCAGTTCTTC	CASSLQAGTSYNEQFF
TRBD1	TRBV2	TRBJ2-7	14	once	TGTGCCAGCAATGTACAGGGGGCGATTCCCGAGCAGTACTTC	CASNVQGAIPEQYF
TRBD1	TRBV5-1	TRBJ1-1	13	few	TGCGCCAGCAGCCCGGACAGGGGCACTGAAGCTTTCTTT	CASSPDRGTEAFF
-	TRBV30	TRBJ2-7	13	once	TGTGCCTGGACAGGGTCTCTCTCCTACGAGCAGTACTTC	CAWTGSLSYEQYF
TRBD2	TRBV7-9	TRBJ2-3	16	-	TGTGCCAGCAGCCCACCGGGGACTAGGCTAGCAGATACGCAGTATTTT	CASSPPGTRLADTQYF
-	TRBV4-1	TRBJ2-5	15	-	TGCGCCAGCAGCCAAGTCGGTAACGGGGTGGAGACCCAGTACTTC	CASSQVGNGVETQYF
TRBD2	TRBV7-9	TRBJ2-1	18	-	TGTGCCAGCAGCTACTCTCGACTAGCGGGAGATAATTACAATGAGCAGTTCTTC	CASSYSRLAGDNYNEQFF
TRBD2	TRBV30	TRBJ2-2	18	-	TGTGCCTGGAGCGGAATCGGGACTAGCACACAGAACACCGGGGAGCTGTTTTTT	CAWSGIGTSTQNTGELFF
-	TRBV5-4	TRBJ2-5	14	-	TGTGCCAGCAGCTTGGGACAGGCGATAGAGACCCAGTACTTC	CASSLGQAIETQYF
TRBD2	TRBV29-1	TRBJ2-7	15	-	TGCAGCGCGACAAGAACCCCCGGACTAGCGGGTGAGCAGTACTTC	CSATRTPGLAGEQYF
-	TRBV28	TRBJ2-7	13	-	TGTGCCAGCAGTTTATCGAGGCATTACGAGCAGTACTTC	CASSLSRHYEQYF
-	TRBV28	TRBJ1-2	13	-	TGTGCCACCAAACTCGACAGCCCCCTAGGCTACACCTTC	CATKLDSPLGYTF
TRBD2	TRBV28	TRBJ2-1	15	once	TGTGCCAGCAGGCCTATACTAGCGCGAAACAATGAGCAGTTCTTC	CASRPILARNNEQFF
-	TRBV19	TRBJ2-2	12	-	TGTGCCAGTAGTATAAACACCGGGGAGCTGTTTTTT	CASSINTGELFF